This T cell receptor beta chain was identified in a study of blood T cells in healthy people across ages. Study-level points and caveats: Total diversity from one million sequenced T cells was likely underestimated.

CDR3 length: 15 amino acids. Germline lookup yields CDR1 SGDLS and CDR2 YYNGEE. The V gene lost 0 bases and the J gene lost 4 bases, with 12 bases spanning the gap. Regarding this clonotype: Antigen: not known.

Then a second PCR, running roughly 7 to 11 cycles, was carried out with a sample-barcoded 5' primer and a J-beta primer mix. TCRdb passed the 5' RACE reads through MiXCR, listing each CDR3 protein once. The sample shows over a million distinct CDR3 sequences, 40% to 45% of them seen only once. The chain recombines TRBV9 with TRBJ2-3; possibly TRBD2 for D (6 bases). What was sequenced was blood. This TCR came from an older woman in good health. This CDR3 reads CASSVAGVGADTQYF. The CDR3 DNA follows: TGTGCCAGCAGCGTAGCGGGAGTGGGGGCAGATACGCAGTATTTT.